The 2 T cell receptor beta chains below come from one sample, sequenced in a study of identical twins. One entry per CDR3 protein, called by TCRdb with MiXCR from the 5' RACE reads. Seen here are around 1.7 million distinct CDR3 sequences, about 32% observed once, and the top ten hold more than 0.25%. The sample was cord blood. The receptors here all came from a newborn girl in good health.

V usage is TRBV29-1 and J usage is TRBJ2-7; 7 bases agree with TRBD1. The CDR3 has 12 amino acids. The J segment lost 2 bases and the V segment lost 7 bases, leaving 5 bases of the junction unmatched. Germline CDR1 is SQVTM and CDR2 is ANQGSEA. The CDR3 region is CSGRQGPYEQYF. CDR3 nucleotides: TGCAGCGGAAGACAGGGCCCCTACGAGCAGTACTTC.

This clonotype was observed a handful of times. Relative to the germline gene, one junction end is altered; a read error may explain this. The chain employs TRBV20-1 and TRBJ2-7; perhaps TRBD2 as D (7 bases). This CDR3 is 12 amino acids long. CDR1 is DFQATT and CDR2 is SNEGSKA in the germline V gene (reference sequence). CDR3 coding DNA: TGCAGTGCCAGCGGGACAACCTACGAGCGGTACTTC. It encodes CSASGTTYERYF.